The 19 T cell receptor beta chains in this list originate from one sample, sequenced in a study of blood T cell repertoires in COVID-19. Here immunoSEQ multiplex PCR was the method, and the copy in TCRdb shows in-frame clones only, minus some. In the table there are 440,000 or so clones, approximately 89% of which are singletons. The sample consisted of peripheral blood. Receptors were obtained from a woman aged 35 to 49 with COVID-19, enrolled during active disease.

The rearrangement joins TRBV30 to TRBJ1-1, with D maybe TRBD1 (6 bases). With 2 bases removed from V and 7 bases from J, the gap between germline ends came to 14 bases. CDR3 length: 13 amino acids. CDR1 is GTSNPN, CDR2 SVGIG, per germline (reference sequence). As DNA, the CDR3 is TGTGCCTGGAGTCCACTTCCACAGGGTGAAGCTTTCTTT. This encodes CAWSPLPQGEAFF. Combining the CDR3 with reference TRBV30 and TRBJ1-1 gives the whole variable domain SQTIHQWPATLVQPVGSPLSLECTVEGTSNPNLYWYRQAAGRGLQLLFYSVGIGQISSEVPQNLSASRPQDRQFILSSKKLLLSDSGFYLCAWSPLPQGEAFFGQGTRLTVV.

This chain connects TRBV7-2 to TRBJ1-2; tentatively, D is TRBD1 (5 bases). Germline V gene lookup returns CDR1 SGHTA and CDR2 FQGNSA. This CDR3 is 12 amino acids long. V dropped 5 bases and J dropped 6 bases, with 10 bases sitting between them. Here the CDR3 reads CASSPPDNGYTF. CDR3 in DNA: TGTGCCAGCAGCCCCCCGGACAATGGCTACACCTTC.

This clone has just one count. V is TRBV6-5 and J is TRBJ2-1; possibly TRBD1 for D (5 bases). The CDR3 totals 14 residues. In germline, CDR1 is MNHEY, CDR2 SVGAGI. Trimming removed 2 bases from V and 4 bases from J, with 9 bases in between. The DNA of the CDR3 is TGTGCCAGCAGTTACAGGACATATTACAATGAGCAGTTCTTC. Its protein is CASSYRTYYNEQFF.

The V and J genes are TRBV7-9 and TRBJ1-3; no definite D call. Trimming removed 5 bases at V and 2 bases at J, with 16 bases between. This CDR3 comprises 16 residues. Germline V lookup: CDR1 SEHNR, CDR2 FQNEAQ (reference sequence). CDR3 amino acids: CASSPRGGRAGNTIYF. In nucleotides, the CDR3 is TGTGCCAGCAGCCCTAGAGGAGGTAGAGCTGGAAACACCATATATTTT.

The rearrangement joins TRBV4-2 to TRBJ2-3; D may be TRBD2 (5 bases). The CDR3 is made up of 16 amino acids. Trimming shortened V by 5 bases and J by 0 bases, and 15 bases separated the two germline ends. Germline loops: CDR1 LGHNA, CDR2 YNFKEQ. The CDR3, as DNA: TGTGCCAGCAGCTCAGTGCCGGGGTCTAGCACAGATACGCAGTATTTT. Translating it yields CASSSVPGSSTDTQYF.

The chain uses TRBV28 and TRBJ2-7; TRBD1 is a possible D gene (7 bases). CDR3 length equals 15 residues. The ends were cut back, 5 bases at V and 2 bases at J, with 16 bases in the middle. CDR1 is MDHEN and CDR2 is SYDVKM in the germline V gene. CDR3 protein: CASSPGDSRTYEQYF. The DNA of the CDR3 is TGTGCCAGCAGTCCGGGGGACAGTCGAACCTACGAGCAGTACTTC.

The chain employs TRBV18 and TRBJ2-2; the D gene is possibly TRBD1 (5 bases). Germline V gene sequence: CDR1 KGHSH, CDR2 LQKENI. This CDR3 comprises 16 residues. V lost 3 bases, J lost 7 bases, and 18 bases lay in between. CDR3: CASSPQWKGPGGELFF. For the CDR3, the DNA is TGTGCCAGCTCACCCCAGTGGAAGGGGCCGGGCGGGGAGCTGTTTTTT.

The chain couples TRBV2 to TRBJ2-2; D not certain. Trimming stripped 8 bases from V and 5 bases from J, with 12 bases between. The germline CDR1 and CDR2 sequences are SNHLY and FYNNEI. This CDR3 region has 13 residues. The CDR3 coding sequence is TGTGCCAGCTCGAAAGAGAAAACCGGGGAGCTGTTTTTT. Encoded protein: CASSKEKTGELFF.

The chain recombines TRBV6-5 with TRBJ2-7; D is undetermined. This CDR3 region has 11 residues. Germline-derived CDR1 and CDR2 are MNHEY and SVGAGI. Trimming removed 10 bases at V and 2 bases at J, with 9 bases between. CDR3 amino acids: CAIRVTYEQYF. The DNA of the CDR3 is TGTGCCATTCGCGTTACCTACGAGCAGTACTTC.

The chain joins TRBV4-1 to TRBJ1-1, with D uncertain. V lost 1 base to trimming and J lost 5 bases, with 17 bases between them. Germline V lookup: CDR1 MGHRA, CDR2 YSYEKL. CDR3 length equals 16 residues. The CDR3 sequence: CASSQAFGLRRTEAFF. In DNA form, the CDR3 reads TGCGCCAGCAGCCAAGCTTTTGGACTCAGGAGGACTGAAGCTTTCTTT.

The chain employs TRBV28 and TRBJ1-1; the D is unclear. This CDR3 is 14 amino acids long. Germline V gives CDR1 MDHEN, CDR2 SYDVKM. V lost 3 bases to trimming and J lost 7 bases, with 15 bases between them. The CDR3 spells CASSFYPGYGEAFF. For the CDR3, the DNA is TGTGCCAGCAGTTTTTACCCGGGGTACGGTGAAGCTTTCTTT. The whole variable domain, filled in from reference TRBV28 and TRBJ1-1, reads DVKVTQSSRYLVKRTGEKVFLECVQDMDHENMFWYRQDPGLGLRLIYFSYDVKMKEKGDIPEGYSVSREKKERFSLILESASTNQTSMYLCASSFYPGYGEAFFGQGTRLTVV.

The gene calls are TRBV9 and TRBJ2-7; 14 nucleotides match TRBD2. Germline V lookup: CDR1 SGDLS, CDR2 YYNGEE. With V trimmed by 3 bases and J by 0 bases, 2 bases remained unmatched. The CDR3 is made up of 16 amino acids. The CDR3 DNA reads TGTGCCAGCAGCGGACTAGCGGGAGGGCCCTCCTACGAGCAGTACTTC. It is translated as CASSGLAGGPSYEQYF.

This clone was found a few times. The CDR3, as DNA: TGCGCCAGCAGAGACCAGACAGGGGGTAACACTGAAGCTTTCTTT. Translating gives CASRDQTGGNTEAFF. The J gene is TRBJ1-1, the V gene TRBV10-2; 9 bases are shared with TRBD1. The CDR3 is made up of 15 amino acids. V gave up 6 bases and J gave up 2 bases; unmatched junction bases: 7. Germline V CDR1 and CDR2: WSHSY, SAAADI.

The chain joins TRBV14 to TRBJ2-6, with 10 bases aligning to TRBD2. The CDR3 has 20 amino acids. Losses at the gene ends were 1 base for V and 0 bases for J; bases not matched to a gene: 9. The germline V gene has CDR1 SGHDN and CDR2 FVKESK. This CDR3 is CASSQATGTSVYSGANVLTF. The DNA for the CDR3 is TGTGCCAGCAGCCAAGCTACCGGGACTAGCGTATACTCTGGGGCCAACGTCCTGACTTTC.

This clone was counted once. The CDR3 DNA follows: TGTGCCAGTAGTGTGTCAGGGGGTAGCAATCAGCCCCAGCATTTT. It encodes CASSVSGGSNQPQHF. The chain recombines TRBV19 with TRBJ1-5; 7 positions match TRBD1. Germline loops: CDR1 LNHDA, CDR2 SQIVND (reference sequence). This CDR3 is built from 15 residues. V lost 5 bases to trimming and J lost 0 bases; unmatched junction nucleotides: 4.

The chain employs TRBV7-2 and TRBJ1-1, with no clear D. In germline, CDR1 is SGHTA, CDR2 FQGNSA. Trimming pared 1 base from V and 1 base from J, leaving 10 bases between. This CDR3 region has 15 residues. Here the CDR3 reads CASSLGGQRNTEAFF. The DNA for the CDR3 is TGTGCCAGCAGCTTAGGAGGGCAAAGGAACACTGAAGCTTTCTTT.

This chain links TRBV7-8 with TRBJ2-5, with a weak D call TRBD1 (6 bases). CDR1 and CDR2 (germline): SGHVS, FQNEAQ. CDR3 length: 19 amino acids. Trimming stripped 2 bases from V and 1 base from J, with 23 bases between. The CDR3 DNA is TGTGCCAGCAGCTTATTCGGTTCCCCCTTAGACAGGTCCCAAGAGACCCAGTACTTC. This gives the protein CASSLFGSPLDRSQETQYF. The full variable domain, in which reference TRBV7-8 and TRBJ2-5 provide the parts outside the CDR3, is GAGVSQSPRYKVAKRGQDVALRCDPISGHVSLFWYQQALGQGPEFLTYFQNEAQLDKSGLPSDRFFAERPEGSVSTLKIQRTQQEDSAVYLCASSLFGSPLDRSQETQYFGPGTRLLVL.

This clone was seen just once. The chain employs TRBV7-2 and TRBJ1-5; no firm D call. With 3 bases removed from V and 6 bases from J, the gap between germline ends came to 12 bases. The CDR3 loop spans 14 amino acids. Looked up from germline, CDR1 is SGHTA and CDR2 is FQGNSA. The CDR3 is CASSFRPGSQPQHF. In nucleotides, the CDR3 is TGTGCCAGCAGCTTCAGACCGGGTAGTCAGCCCCAGCATTTT.

The V call is TRBV7-9, the J call TRBJ2-1, with 9 bases aligning to TRBD2. V shed 5 bases and J 3 bases; nucleotides not matched to a gene: 8. The CDR3 has 16 amino acids. CDR1 is SEHNR, CDR2 FQNEAQ, per germline (reference sequence). As DNA, the CDR3 is TGTGCCAGCAGCCCATACAGCGGGGGGATCTACAATGAGCAGTTCTTC. Protein: CASSPYSGGIYNEQFF.